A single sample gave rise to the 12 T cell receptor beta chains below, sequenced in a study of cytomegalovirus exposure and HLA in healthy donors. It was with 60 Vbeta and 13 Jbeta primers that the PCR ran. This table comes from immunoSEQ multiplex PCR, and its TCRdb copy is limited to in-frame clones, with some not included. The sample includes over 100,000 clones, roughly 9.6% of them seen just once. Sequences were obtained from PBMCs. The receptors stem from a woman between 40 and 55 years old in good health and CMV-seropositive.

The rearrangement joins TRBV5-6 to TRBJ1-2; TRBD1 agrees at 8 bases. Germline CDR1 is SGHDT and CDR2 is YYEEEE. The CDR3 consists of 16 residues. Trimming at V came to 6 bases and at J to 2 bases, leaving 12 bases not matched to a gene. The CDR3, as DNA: TGTGCCAGCAAAAAAGACAGGGGCCGATGGAACTATGGCTACACCTTC. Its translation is CASKKDRGRWNYGYTF.

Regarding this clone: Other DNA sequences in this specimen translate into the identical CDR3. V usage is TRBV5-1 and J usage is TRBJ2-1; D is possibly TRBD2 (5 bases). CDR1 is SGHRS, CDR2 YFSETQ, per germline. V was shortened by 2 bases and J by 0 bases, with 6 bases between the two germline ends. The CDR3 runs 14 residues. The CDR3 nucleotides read TGCGCCAGCAGCTTCCGGGACTCCTACAATGAGCAGTTCTTC. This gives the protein CASSFRDSYNEQFF.

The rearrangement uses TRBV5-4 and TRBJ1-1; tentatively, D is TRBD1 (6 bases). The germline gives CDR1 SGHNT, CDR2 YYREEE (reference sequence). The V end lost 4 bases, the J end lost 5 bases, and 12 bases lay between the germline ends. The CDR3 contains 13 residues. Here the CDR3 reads CASSRGGVTEAFF. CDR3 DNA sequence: TGTGCCAGCAGCCGGGGGGGCGTAACTGAAGCTTTCTTT.

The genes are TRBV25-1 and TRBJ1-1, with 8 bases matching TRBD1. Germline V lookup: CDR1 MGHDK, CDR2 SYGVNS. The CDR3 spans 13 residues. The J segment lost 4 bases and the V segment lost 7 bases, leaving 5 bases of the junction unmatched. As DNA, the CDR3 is TGTGCCAGCAAGGGACAGGCGGCCACTGAAGCTTTCTTT. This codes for CASKGQAATEAFF.

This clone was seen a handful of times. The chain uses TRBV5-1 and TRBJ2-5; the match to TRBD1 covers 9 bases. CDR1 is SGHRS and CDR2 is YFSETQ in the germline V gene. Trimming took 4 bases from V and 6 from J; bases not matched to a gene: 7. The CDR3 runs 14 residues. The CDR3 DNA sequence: TGCGCCAGCAGCCAAGGGACAGGGACCCAGACCCAGTACTTC. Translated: CASSQGTGTQTQYF.

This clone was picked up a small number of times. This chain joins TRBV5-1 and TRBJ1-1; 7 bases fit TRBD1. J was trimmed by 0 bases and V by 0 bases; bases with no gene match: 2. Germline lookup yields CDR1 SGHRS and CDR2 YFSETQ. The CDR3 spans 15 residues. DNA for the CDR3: TGCGCCAGCAGCTTGGGACAGGGCTTGAACACTGAAGCTTTCTTT. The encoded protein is CASSLGQGLNTEAFF.

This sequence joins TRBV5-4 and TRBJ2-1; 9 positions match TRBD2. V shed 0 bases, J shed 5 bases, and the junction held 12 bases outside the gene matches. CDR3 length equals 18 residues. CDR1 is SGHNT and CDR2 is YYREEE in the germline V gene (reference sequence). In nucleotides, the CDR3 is TGTGCCAGCAGCTTGGTCGTCACTCCTCTAGCGGGGAACAATGAGCAGTTCTTC. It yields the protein CASSLVVTPLAGNNEQFF.

For the CDR3, the DNA is TGTGCCAGCAGTGAAGCCCTGACAGGTTACTACGAGCAGTACTTC. This translates into CASSEALTGYYEQYF. The rearrangement joins TRBV6-1 to TRBJ2-7; D might be TRBD1 (6 bases). The germline V and J ends were trimmed by 0 bases and 3 bases, with 12 bases remaining between them. Per germline, CDR1 MNHNS and CDR2 SASEGT. CDR3 length equals 15 residues.

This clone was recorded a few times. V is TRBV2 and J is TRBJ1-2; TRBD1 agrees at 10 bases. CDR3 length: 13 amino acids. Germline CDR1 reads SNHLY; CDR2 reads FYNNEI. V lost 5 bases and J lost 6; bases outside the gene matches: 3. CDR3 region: CASSFDRGHGYTF. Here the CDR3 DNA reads TGTGCCAGCAGTTTCGACAGGGGGCATGGCTACACCTTC.

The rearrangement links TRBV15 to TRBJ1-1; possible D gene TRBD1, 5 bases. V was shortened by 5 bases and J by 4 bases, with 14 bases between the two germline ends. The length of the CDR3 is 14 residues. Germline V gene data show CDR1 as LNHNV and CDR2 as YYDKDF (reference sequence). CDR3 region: CATSQGGSATEAFF. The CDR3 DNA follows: TGTGCCACCAGCCAGGGCGGGAGCGCCACTGAAGCTTTCTTT.

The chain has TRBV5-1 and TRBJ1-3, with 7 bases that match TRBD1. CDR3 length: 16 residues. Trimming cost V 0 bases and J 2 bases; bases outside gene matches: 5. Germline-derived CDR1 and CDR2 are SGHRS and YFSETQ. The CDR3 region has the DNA TGCGCCAGCAGCTTGGCCGTACAGGGGACTGGAAACACCATATATTTT. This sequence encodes CASSLAVQGTGNTIYF.

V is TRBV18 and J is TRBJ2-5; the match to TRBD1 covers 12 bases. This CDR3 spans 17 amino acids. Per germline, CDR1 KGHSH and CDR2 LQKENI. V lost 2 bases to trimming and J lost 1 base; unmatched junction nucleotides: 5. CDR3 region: CASSPGTGGTLQETQYF. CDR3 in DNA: TGTGCCAGCTCACCAGGGACAGGGGGCACCCTCCAAGAGACCCAGTACTTC.